This T cell receptor beta chain was documented in a study of shared clonotypes between healthy human individuals. Assay used: immunoSEQ multiplex PCR; TCRdb lists only in-frame clones, some missing. The sample contains about 1 million clones, about 74% of which appear only once. V shed 3 bases, J shed 6 bases, and the junction held 10 bases outside the gene matches. Germline loops: CDR1 KGHSH, CDR2 LQKENI. CDR3 length equals 16 residues. V and J are TRBV18 and TRBJ1-4; 7 bases fit TRBD1. The receptor's source is a young man in good health. Material for sequencing was memory CD4+ T cells sorted from blood. The sample's subset: CD45RA-negative fraction. The CDR3, as DNA: TGTGCCAGCTCACCCTGGAGACAGGGTGAACATGAAAAACTGTTTTTT. It yields the protein CASSPWRQGEHEKLFF.